Listed below are T cell receptor beta chains from one sample, sequenced in a study of blood T cell repertoires in COVID-19. Repertoires were generated with immunoSEQ multiplex PCR, while TCRdb's copy carries only in-frame clones and drops some. The table shows around 100,000 clones, with about 80% occurring only once. Sample: peripheral blood. Receptors were obtained from an older woman with acute or convalescent COVID-19. The CDR3 runs from the conserved cysteine through the conserved F or W. Each record gives: clone size, D gene, J gene, V gene, CDR3 DNA, CDR3 protein. A D gene is named only where the DNA matches it firmly. Where a row states a size, it is once, few, many or the class of an expanded clone; other rows omit it.

clone_size: .
d_call: .
j_call: TRBJ2-7
v_call: TRBV3-1/TRBV3-2
cdr3_nt: TGTGCCAGCAGCCAAGATCTGAGACAGATAACCTACGAGCAGTACTTC
cdr3_aa: CASSQDLRQITYEQYF

clone_size: once
d_call: TRBD1
j_call: TRBJ1-2
v_call: TRBV28
cdr3_nt: TGTGCCAGCAGTTTTTTGGCACAGGGGACTTTCCGAGCTAACTATGGCTACACCTTC
cdr3_aa: CASSFLAQGTFRANYGYTF

clone_size: .
d_call: TRBD2
j_call: TRBJ2-1
v_call: TRBV6-2/TRBV6-3
cdr3_nt: TGTGCCAGCAGTTCCCCGGGGGGAAAAGGTGGCTACAATGAGCAGTTCTTC
cdr3_aa: CASSSPGGKGGYNEQFF

clone_size: .
d_call: .
j_call: TRBJ2-7
v_call: TRBV11-2
cdr3_nt: TGTGCCAGCAGCTTATACTACGAGCAGTACTTC
cdr3_aa: CASSLYYEQYF

clone_size: .
d_call: TRBD2
j_call: TRBJ2-5
v_call: TRBV5-1
cdr3_nt: TGCGCCAGCTGCCTCTCACCTAGCGGGGGGGCCGAGACCCAGTACTTC
cdr3_aa: CASCLSPSGGAETQYF

clone_size: .
d_call: .
j_call: TRBJ1-1
v_call: TRBV6-6
cdr3_nt: TGTGCCAGCAATTTAAGACAAGCGGTGACTGAAGCTTTCTTT
cdr3_aa: CASNLRQAVTEAFF

clone_size: .
d_call: TRBD1
j_call: TRBJ1-1
v_call: TRBV10-3
cdr3_nt: TGTGCCACCTTGACAGGGACAGGGGGCTCCCTATACACTGAAGCTTTCTTT
cdr3_aa: CATLTGTGGSLYTEAFF

clone_size: .
d_call: .
j_call: TRBJ1-4
v_call: TRBV6-2/TRBV6-3
cdr3_nt: TGTGCCAGCAGTTACTCCGGACAGCGCCAAACTAATGAAAAACTGTTTTTT
cdr3_aa: CASSYSGQRQTNEKLFF

clone_size: .
d_call: TRBD2
j_call: TRBJ2-3
v_call: TRBV3-1/TRBV3-2
cdr3_nt: TGTGCCAGCAGCCCAGTCAGCGGGGGGGCCTCCGATACGCAGTATTTT
cdr3_aa: CASSPVSGGASDTQYF

clone_size: .
d_call: .
j_call: TRBJ2-3
v_call: TRBV7-3
cdr3_nt: TGTGCCAGCAGCTTATCAGGGGCGGCAGATACGCAGTATTTT
cdr3_aa: CASSLSGAADTQYF

clone_size: .
d_call: TRBD1
j_call: TRBJ1-2
v_call: TRBV19
cdr3_nt: TGTGCCAGTATTGGGGACAGCTTCTATGGCTACACCTTC
cdr3_aa: CASIGDSFYGYTF

clone_size: .
d_call: TRBD1
j_call: TRBJ1-1
v_call: TRBV9
cdr3_nt: TGTGCCAGCAGCGGAGGGACAGGGGCCACTGAAGCTTTCTTT
cdr3_aa: CASSGGTGATEAFF